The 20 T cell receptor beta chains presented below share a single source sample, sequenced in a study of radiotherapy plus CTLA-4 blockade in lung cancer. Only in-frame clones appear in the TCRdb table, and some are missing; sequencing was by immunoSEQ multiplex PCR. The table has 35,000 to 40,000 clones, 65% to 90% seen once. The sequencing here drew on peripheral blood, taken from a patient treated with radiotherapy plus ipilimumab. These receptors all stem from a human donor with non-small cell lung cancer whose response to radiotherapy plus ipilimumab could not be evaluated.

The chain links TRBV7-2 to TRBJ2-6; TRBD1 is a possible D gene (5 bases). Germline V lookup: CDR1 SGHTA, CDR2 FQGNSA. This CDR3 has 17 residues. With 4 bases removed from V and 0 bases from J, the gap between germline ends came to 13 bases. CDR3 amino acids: CASSSQGTGSGANVLTF. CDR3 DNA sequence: TGTGCCAGCAGCTCCCAGGGAACTGGCTCTGGGGCCAACGTCCTGACTTTC.

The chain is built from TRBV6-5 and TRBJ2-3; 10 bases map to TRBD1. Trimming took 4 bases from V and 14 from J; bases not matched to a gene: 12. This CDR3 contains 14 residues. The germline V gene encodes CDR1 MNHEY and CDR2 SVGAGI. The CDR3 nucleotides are TGTGCCAGCAGTTCCCGGGACAGGGGCTTTTATCTGTATTTT. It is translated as CASSSRDRGFYLYF.

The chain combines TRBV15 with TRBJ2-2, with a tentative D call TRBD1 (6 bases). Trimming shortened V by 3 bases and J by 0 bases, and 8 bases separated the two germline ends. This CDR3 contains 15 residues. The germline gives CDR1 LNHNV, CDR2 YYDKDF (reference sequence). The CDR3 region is CATSRGHANTGELFF. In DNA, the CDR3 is TGTGCCACCAGCAGGGGACATGCGAACACCGGGGAGCTGTTTTTT.

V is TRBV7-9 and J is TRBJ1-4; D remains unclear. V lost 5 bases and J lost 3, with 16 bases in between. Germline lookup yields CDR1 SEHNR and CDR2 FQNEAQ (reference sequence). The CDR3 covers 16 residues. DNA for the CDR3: TGTGCCAGCAGCGTCATAAGTTGGGGAGCTAATGAAAAACTGTTTTTT. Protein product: CASSVISWGANEKLFF.

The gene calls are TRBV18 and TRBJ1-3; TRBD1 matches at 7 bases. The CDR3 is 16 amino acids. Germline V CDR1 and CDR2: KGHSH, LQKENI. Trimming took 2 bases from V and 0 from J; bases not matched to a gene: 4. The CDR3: CASSPGQVDSGNTIYF. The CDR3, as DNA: TGTGCCAGCTCACCAGGACAGGTCGACTCTGGAAACACCATATATTTT.

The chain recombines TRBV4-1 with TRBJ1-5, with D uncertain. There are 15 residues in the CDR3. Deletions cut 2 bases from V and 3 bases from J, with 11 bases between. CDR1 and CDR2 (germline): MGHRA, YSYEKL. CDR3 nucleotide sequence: TGCGCCAGCAGCCAACTAGCCATCACCAATCAGCCCCAGCATTTT. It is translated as CASSQLAITNQPQHF.

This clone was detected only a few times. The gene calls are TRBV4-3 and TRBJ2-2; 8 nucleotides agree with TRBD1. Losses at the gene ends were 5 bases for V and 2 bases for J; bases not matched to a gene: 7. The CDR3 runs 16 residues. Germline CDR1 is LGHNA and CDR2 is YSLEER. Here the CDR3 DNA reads TGCGCCAGCAGCGCCGGGACAGGAGTTAACACCGGGGAGCTGTTTTTT. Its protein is CASSAGTGVNTGELFF.

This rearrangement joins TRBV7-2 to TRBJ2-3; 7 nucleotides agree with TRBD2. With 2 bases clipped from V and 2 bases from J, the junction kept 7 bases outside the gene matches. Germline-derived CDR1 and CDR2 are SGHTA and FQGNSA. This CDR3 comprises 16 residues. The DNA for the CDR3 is TGTGCCAGCAGCTTATGGGCGGGGGTAACCACAGATACGCAGTATTTT. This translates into CASSLWAGVTTDTQYF.

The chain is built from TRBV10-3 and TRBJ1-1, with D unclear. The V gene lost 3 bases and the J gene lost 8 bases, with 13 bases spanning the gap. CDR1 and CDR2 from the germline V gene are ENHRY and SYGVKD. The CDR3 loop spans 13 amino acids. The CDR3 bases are TGTGCCATCAGTGAAATGGGCCAGCCCGAAGCTTTCTTT. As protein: CAISEMGQPEAFF.

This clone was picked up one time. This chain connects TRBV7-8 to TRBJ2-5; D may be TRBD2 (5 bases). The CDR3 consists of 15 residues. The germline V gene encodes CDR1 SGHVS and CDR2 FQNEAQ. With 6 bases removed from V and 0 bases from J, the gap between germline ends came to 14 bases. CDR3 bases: TGTGCCAGCAGTTACCGCGCTAGCTACCAAGAGACCCAGTACTTC. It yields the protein CASSYRASYQETQYF.

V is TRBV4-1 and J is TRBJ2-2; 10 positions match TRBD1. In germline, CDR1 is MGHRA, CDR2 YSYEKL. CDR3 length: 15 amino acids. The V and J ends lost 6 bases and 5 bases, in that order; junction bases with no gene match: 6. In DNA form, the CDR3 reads TGCGCCAGCAGTCCGACAGGGGGCGCAACCGGGGAGCTGTTTTTT. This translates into CASSPTGGATGELFF.

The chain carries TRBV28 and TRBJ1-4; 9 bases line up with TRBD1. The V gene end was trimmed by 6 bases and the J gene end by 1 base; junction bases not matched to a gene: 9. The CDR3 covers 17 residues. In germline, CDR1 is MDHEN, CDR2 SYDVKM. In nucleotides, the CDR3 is TGTGCCAGCAGGGTGGGCTACAGGGGGCTAACTAATGAAAAACTGTTTTTT. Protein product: CASRVGYRGLTNEKLFF. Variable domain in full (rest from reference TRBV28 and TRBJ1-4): DVKVTQSSRYLVKRTGEKVFLECVQDMDHENMFWYRQDPGLGLRLIYFSYDVKMKEKGDIPEGYSVSREKKERFSLILESASTNQTSMYLCASRVGYRGLTNEKLFFGSGTQLSVL.

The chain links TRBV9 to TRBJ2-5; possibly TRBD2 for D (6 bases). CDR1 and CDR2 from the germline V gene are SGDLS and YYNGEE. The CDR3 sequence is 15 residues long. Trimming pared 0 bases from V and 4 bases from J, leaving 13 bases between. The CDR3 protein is CASSVASAGRETQYF. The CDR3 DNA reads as TGTGCCAGCAGCGTAGCTAGCGCAGGGCGAGAGACCCAGTACTTC.

The CDR3, as DNA: TGTGCCAGCAGCAGCGGACGGAACACTGAAGCTTTCTTT. This gives the protein CASSSGRNTEAFF. The chain combines TRBV7-2 with TRBJ1-1; D ambiguous. The V end was cut by 5 bases, the J end by 1 base, with 8 bases between. The germline CDR1 and CDR2 sequences are SGHTA and FQGNSA. This CDR3 contains 13 residues.

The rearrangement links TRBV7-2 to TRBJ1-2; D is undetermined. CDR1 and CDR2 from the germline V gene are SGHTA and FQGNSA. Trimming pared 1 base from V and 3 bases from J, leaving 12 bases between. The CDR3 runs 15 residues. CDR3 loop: CASSLVTGKDYGYTF. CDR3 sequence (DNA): TGTGCCAGCAGCTTAGTTACGGGGAAGGACTATGGCTACACCTTC. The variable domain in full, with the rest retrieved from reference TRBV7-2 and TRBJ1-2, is GAGVSQSPSNKVTEKGKDVELRCDPISGHTALYWYRQSLGQGLEFLIYFQGNSAPDKSGLPSDRFSAERTGGSVSTLTIQRTQQEDSAVYLCASSLVTGKDYGYTFGSGTRLTVV.

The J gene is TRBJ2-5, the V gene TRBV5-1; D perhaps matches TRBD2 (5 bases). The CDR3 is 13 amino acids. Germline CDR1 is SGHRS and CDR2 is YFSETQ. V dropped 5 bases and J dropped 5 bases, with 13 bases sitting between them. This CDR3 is CASSRQSGETQYF. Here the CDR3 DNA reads TGCGCCAGCAGTAGACAATCGGGGGAGACCCAGTACTTC. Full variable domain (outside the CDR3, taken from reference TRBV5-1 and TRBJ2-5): KAGVTQTPRYLIKTRGQQVTLSCSPISGHRSVSWYQQTPGQGLQFLFEYFSETQRNKGNFPGRFSGRQFSNSRSEMNVSTLELGDSALYLCASSRQSGETQYFGPGTRLLVL.

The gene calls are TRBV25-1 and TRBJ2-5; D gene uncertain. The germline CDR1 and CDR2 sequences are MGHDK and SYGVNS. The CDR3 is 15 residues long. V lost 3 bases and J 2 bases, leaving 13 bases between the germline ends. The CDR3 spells CASSESGLLQETQYF. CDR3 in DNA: TGTGCCAGCAGTGAGTCGGGTCTACTTCAAGAGACCCAGTACTTC. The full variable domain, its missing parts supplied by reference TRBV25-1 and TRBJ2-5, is EADIYQTPRYLVIGTGKKITLECSQTMGHDKMYWYQQDPGMELHLIHYSYGVNSTEKGDLSSESTVSRIRTEHFPLTLESARPSHTSQYLCASSESGLLQETQYFGPGTRLLVL.

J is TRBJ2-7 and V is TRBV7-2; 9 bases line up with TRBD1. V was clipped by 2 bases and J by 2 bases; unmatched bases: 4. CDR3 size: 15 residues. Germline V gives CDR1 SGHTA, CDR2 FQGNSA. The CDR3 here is CASSLYGDRAYEQYF. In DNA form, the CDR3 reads TGTGCCAGCAGCTTATACGGGGACAGGGCCTACGAGCAGTACTTC.

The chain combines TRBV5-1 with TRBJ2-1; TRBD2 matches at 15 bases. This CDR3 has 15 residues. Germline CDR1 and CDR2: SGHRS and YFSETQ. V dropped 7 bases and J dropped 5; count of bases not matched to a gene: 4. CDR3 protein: CASGTSGGYHNEQFF. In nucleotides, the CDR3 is TGCGCCAGCGGGACTAGCGGGGGGTACCACAATGAGCAGTTCTTC.

The chain's CDR3 is CASSMQGVHGYTF. CDR3 in DNA: TGCGCCAGCAGCATGCAGGGCGTTCATGGCTACACCTTC. This rearrangement joins TRBV4-3 to TRBJ1-2; maybe TRBD1 (5 bases). The CDR3 consists of 13 residues. Germline assignment: CDR1 LGHNA and CDR2 YSLEER. V dropped 5 bases and J dropped 6 bases, with 13 bases sitting between them.